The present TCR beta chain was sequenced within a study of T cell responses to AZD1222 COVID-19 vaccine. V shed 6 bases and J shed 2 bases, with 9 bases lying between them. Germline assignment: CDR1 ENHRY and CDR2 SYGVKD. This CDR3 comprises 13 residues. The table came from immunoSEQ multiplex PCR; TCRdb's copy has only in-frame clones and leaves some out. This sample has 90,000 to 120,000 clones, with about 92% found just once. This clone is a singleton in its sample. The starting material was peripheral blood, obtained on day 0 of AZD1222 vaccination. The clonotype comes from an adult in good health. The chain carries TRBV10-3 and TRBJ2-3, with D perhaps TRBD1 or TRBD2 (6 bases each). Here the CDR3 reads CAIRGGPTDTQYF. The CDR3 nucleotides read TGTGCCATCAGAGGGGGGCCCACAGATACGCAGTATTTT.